Listed below are T cell receptor beta chains from one sample, sequenced in a study of T cells in Graves' hyperthyroidism and ophthalmopathy. TCRdb reanalysed the multiplex PCR reads using MiXCR and keeps one entry per CDR3 protein. The sample yields 300,000 or so distinct CDR3 sequences, roughly 15% seen once. What was sequenced was blood. These receptors were collected from a man aged 25 to 45 with Graves' hyperthyroidism. CDR3s include the opening cysteine and the closing phenylalanine or tryptophan. The D gene is left open where the match is weak. Clone size is shown for a subset of rows, as once, few, many or a class of expanded clone.

>many|.|TRBV20-1|TRBJ2-3
TGCAGTGCTAGTTTCAAGATGAGGGCTGCAGATACGCAGTATTTT
CSASFKMRAADTQYF
>.|.|TRBV5-1|TRBJ2-7
TGCGCCAGCAGCTTGTCCCCCAGACGTCTTTGGCCGTACGAGCAGTACTTC
CASSLSPRRLWPYEQYF
>many|.|TRBV27|TRBJ1-1
TGTGCCAGCAGCAACCCCGGGAGGGCTGAAGCTTTCTTT
CASSNPGRAEAFF
>.|.|TRBV14|TRBJ2-4
TGTGCCAGCAGCCGACTAGACACCAAAAACATTCAGTACTTC
CASSRLDTKNIQYF
>many|.|TRBV6-2/TRBV6-3|TRBJ2-1
TGTGCCAGCAGGTATAGGGGCCTTAGCTCCTACAATGAGCAGTTCTTC
CASRYRGLSSYNEQFF
>many|.|TRBV7-9|TRBJ2-1
TGTGCCAGCAGCGACCAGGGACCATTCCGCTACAATGAGCAGTTCTTC
CASSDQGPFRYNEQFF
>many|TRBD1|TRBV11-2|TRBJ2-7
TGTGCCAGCAGCTTTCCCATCTCAGGGGGCAACGACGAGCAGTACTTC
CASSFPISGGNDEQYF
>.|.|TRBV4-1|TRBJ1-1
TGCGCCAGCAGCTACACAGGGAGGGACACTGAAGCTTTCTTT
CASSYTGRDTEAFF
>.|.|TRBV19|TRBJ1-2
TGTGCCAGTAGTATTCAGGCAGGGGTCGACTATGGCTACACCTTC
CASSIQAGVDYGYTF
>many|.|TRBV15|TRBJ2-5
TGTGCCACCAGCGAGGCACGGGGTATGCAAGAGACCCAGTACTTC
CATSEARGMQETQYF
>.|TRBD1|TRBV18|TRBJ2-5
TGTGCCAGCTCACCAGCGGGGGACAGGGAAGAGACCCAGTGCTTC
CASSPAGDREETQCF
>.|.|TRBV4-1|TRBJ1-2
TGCGCCAGCACCCAGCCCCCCGGGCAGTATGGCTACACCTTC
CASTQPPGQYGYTF
>few|.|TRBV4-1|TRBJ2-7
TGCGCCAGCAGCCGACTGACCGGGACTCCCTCCTACGAGCAGTACTTC
CASSRLTGTPSYEQYF
>many|.|TRBV12-3/TRBV12-4|TRBJ2-1
TGTGCCAGCAGAACGGAGGGGGATGAGCAGTTCTTC
CASRTEGDEQFF
>few|.|TRBV25-1|TRBJ2-7
TGTGCCAGCAGTAGAAGGGACGCCTACGAGCAGTACTTC
CASSRRDAYEQYF
>.|.|TRBV20-1|TRBJ2-6
TGCAGTGCTCGGCCATTCCCCTCTGGGGCCAACGTCCTGACTTTC
CSARPFPSGANVLTF